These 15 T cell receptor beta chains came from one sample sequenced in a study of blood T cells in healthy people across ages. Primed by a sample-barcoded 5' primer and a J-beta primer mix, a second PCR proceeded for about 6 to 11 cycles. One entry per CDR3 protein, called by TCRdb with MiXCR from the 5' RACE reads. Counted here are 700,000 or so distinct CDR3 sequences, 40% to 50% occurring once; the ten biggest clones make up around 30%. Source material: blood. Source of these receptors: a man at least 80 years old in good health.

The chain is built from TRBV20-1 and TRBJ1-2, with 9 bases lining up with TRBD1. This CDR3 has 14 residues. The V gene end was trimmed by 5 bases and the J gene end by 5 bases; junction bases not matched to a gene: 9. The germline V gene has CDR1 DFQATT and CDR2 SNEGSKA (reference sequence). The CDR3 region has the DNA TGCAGTGCTTATCCGGGACAGGGATCTTATGGCTACACCTTC. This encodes CSAYPGQGSYGYTF.

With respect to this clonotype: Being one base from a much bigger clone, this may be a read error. The CDR3, as DNA: TGCAGTGCTAGAGATGTCGTCCGAACCCCTTGGGGAGCTTTCTTT. It translates to CSARDVVRTPWGAFF. The chain is built from TRBV20-1 and TRBJ1-1, with no clear D. Trimming pared 0 bases from V and 10 bases from J, leaving 21 bases between. Germline V gene sequence: CDR1 DFQATT, CDR2 SNEGSKA (reference sequence). This CDR3 has 15 amino acids.

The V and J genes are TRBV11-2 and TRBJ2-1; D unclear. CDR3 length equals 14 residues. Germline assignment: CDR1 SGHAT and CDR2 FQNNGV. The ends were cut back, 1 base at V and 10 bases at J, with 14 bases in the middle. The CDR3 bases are TGTGCCAGCAGCTTAGTGGGCCCAGAACGGGAGCAGTTCTTC. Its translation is CASSLVGPEREQFF.

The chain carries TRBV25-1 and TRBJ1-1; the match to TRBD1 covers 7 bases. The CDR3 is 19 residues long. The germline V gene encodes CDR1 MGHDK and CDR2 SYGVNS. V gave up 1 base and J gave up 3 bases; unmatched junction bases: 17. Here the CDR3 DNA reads TGTGCCAGCAGTGAATCCCACCCGGGACAGAGTTTGGGGGACACTGAAGCTTTCTTT. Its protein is CASSESHPGQSLGDTEAFF.

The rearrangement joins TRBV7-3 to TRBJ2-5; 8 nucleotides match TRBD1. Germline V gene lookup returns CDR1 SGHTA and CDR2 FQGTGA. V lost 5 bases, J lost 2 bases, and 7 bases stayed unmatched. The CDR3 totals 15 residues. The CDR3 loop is CASSPRQGPQETQYF. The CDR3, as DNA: TGTGCCAGCAGCCCTAGACAGGGGCCACAAGAGACCCAGTACTTC.

DNA of the CDR3: TGTGCCAGCAGTTTGCCGGGGCCGAACTATGGCTACACCTTC. Protein: CASSLPGPNYGYTF. V is TRBV28 and J is TRBJ1-2; a weak D match, TRBD1 (5 bases). CDR3 length: 14 residues. Per germline, CDR1 MDHEN and CDR2 SYDVKM. Trimming took 3 bases from V and 2 from J, leaving 10 bases between them.

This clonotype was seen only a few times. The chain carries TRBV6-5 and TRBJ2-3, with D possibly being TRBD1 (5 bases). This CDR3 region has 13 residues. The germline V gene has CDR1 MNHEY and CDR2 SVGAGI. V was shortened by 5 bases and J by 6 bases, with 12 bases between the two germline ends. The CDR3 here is CASSDKQDDTQYF. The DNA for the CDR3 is TGTGCCAGCAGTGATAAACAGGACGATACGCAGTATTTT.

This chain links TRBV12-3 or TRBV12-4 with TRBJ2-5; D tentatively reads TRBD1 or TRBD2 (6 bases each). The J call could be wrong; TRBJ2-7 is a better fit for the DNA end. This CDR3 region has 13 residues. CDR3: CASSPRGPAEQYF. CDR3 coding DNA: TGTGCCAGCAGTCCACGGGGGCCAGCCGAGCAGTACTTC.

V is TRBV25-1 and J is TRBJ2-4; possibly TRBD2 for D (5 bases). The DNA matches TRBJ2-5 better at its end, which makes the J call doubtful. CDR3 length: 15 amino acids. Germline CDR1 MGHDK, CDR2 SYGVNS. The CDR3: CASSEVGVREETQYF. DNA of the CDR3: TGTGCCAGCAGTGAAGTCGGGGTGAGGGAAGAGACCCAGTACTTC.

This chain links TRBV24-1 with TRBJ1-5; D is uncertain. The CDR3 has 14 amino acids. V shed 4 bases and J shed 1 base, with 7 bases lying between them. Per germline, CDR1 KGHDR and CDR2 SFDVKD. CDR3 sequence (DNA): TGTGCCACCAGTGACCTACAGAGCAATCAGCCCCAGCATTTT. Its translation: CATSDLQSNQPQHF.

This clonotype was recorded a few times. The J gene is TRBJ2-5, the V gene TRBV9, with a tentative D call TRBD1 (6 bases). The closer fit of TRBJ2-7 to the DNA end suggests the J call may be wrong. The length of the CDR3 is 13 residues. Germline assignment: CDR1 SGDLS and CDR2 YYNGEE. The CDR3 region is CASSGVQGYEQYF. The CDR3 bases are TGTGCCAGCAGCGGAGTACAGGGCTACGAGCAGTACTTC.

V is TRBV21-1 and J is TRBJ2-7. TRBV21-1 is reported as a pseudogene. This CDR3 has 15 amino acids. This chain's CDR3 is CASSKDGGNSDEQYF. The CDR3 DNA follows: TGTGCCAGCAGCAAAGATGGGGGGAACTCCGACGAGCAGTACTTC.

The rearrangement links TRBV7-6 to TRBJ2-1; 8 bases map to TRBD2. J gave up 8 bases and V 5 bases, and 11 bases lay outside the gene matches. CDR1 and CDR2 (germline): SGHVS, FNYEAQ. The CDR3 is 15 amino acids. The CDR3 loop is CASSPSGTSSDEQFF. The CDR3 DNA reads TGTGCCAGCAGCCCCTCCGGGACTAGTTCTGATGAGCAGTTCTTC.

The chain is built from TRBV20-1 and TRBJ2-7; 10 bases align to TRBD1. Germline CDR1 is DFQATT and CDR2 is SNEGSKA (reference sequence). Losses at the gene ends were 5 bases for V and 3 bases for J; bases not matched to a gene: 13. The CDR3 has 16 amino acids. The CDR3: CSAPPGGDRGIYEQYF. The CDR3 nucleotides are TGCAGTGCTCCTCCCGGTGGGGACAGGGGCATCTACGAGCAGTACTTC.

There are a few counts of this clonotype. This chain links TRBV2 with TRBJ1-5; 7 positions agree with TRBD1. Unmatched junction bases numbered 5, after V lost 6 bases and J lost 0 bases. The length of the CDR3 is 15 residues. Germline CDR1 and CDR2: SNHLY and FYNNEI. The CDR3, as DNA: TGTGCCAGCAGCGACGACAGGGCTAGCAATCAGCCCCAGCATTTT. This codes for CASSDDRASNQPQHF.